The entry below gives a single TCR beta chain sequence along with its context. The RNA input was roughly 0.45 to 1 ug, and it was reverse transcribed with random hexamers. Each CDR3 protein gets one entry after TCRdb re-called the immunoSEQ multiplex PCR reads with MiXCR. Among over 300,000 distinct CDR3 sequences listed, about 90% were seen once. This sample is drawn from a study of CD8 T cells in Susac syndrome. The germline V and J ends were trimmed by 2 bases and 6 bases, with 11 bases remaining between them. CDR3 length: 14 amino acids. Germline loops: CDR1 WSHSY, CDR2 SAAADI. J is TRBJ1-3 and V is TRBV10-2; D ambiguous. This clonotype was sampled from a human donor with multiple sclerosis. Sequenced sample: CD4+ T cells from PBMCs. The CDR3 loop is CASSERERENTIYF. The CDR3 DNA is TGCGCCAGCAGTGAGCGGGAGAGAGAAAACACCATATATTTT.